These T cell receptor beta chains were read from a single sample in a study of blood T cell repertoires in COVID-19. The table came from immunoSEQ multiplex PCR; TCRdb's copy has only in-frame clones and leaves some out. The data contain 300,000 or so clones, 87% of them seen just once; the ten biggest clones take up under 6%. The material sequenced was PBMCs or T cells enriched from blood (not recorded which). The receptors come from a young woman who had recovered from COVID-19. The CDR3 runs from the conserved cysteine through the conserved F or W. A D gene is named only where the DNA matches it firmly. Expanded clones get a size class; other rows say once, few or many, or leave the size out.

NA	TRBJ2-2	NA	TRBV10-3	CAISDGGQGTGELFF	TGTGCCATCAGTGACGGGGGGCAGGGCACCGGGGAGCTGTTTTTT
NA	TRBJ1-6	NA	TRBV15	CATSRAPDSNSPLHF	TGTGCCACCAGCAGAGCCCCGGACAGTAATTCACCCCTCCACTTT
TRBD1	TRBJ1-2	NA	TRBV3-1/TRBV3-2	CASSKTPSTGHYGYTF	TGTGCCAGCAGTAAAACCCCCTCGACAGGGCACTATGGCTACACCTTC
TRBD2	TRBJ2-5	NA	TRBV10-1	CASSESILGGGALETQYF	TGCGCCAGCAGTGAGTCGATTCTCGGCGGGGGGGCTCTAGAGACCCAGTACTTC
NA	TRBJ1-2	NA	TRBV6-6	CASSPAGMGHRGTLTYGYTF	TGTGCCAGCAGTCCAGCCGGTATGGGACATCGAGGGACCCTAACGTATGGCTACACCTTC
NA	TRBJ1-3	NA	TRBV4-2	CASSLRVSSGNTIYF	TGTGCCAGCAGCCTGAGGGTCAGCTCTGGAAACACCATATATTTT
NA	TRBJ1-4	NA	TRBV5-1	CASSSPRRDATNEKLFF	TGCGCCAGCAGCAGCCCTCGGCGGGATGCAACTAATGAAAAACTGTTTTTT
NA	TRBJ1-5	NA	TRBV4-2	CASSQVVGGGNQPQHF	TGTGCCAGCAGCCAAGTGGTAGGGGGTGGCAATCAGCCCCAGCATTTT
NA	TRBJ1-5	NA	TRBV29-1	CSVDTGMGQPQHF	TGCAGCGTTGACACAGGGATGGGTCAGCCCCAGCATTTT
NA	TRBJ1-2	NA	TRBV4-2	CASSQGGDYGYTF	TGTGCCAGCAGCCAAGGGGGGGACTATGGCTACACCTTC
TRBD1	TRBJ1-2	once	TRBV11-3	CASRREGQGIYGYTF	TGTGCCAGCAGACGGGAGGGACAGGGTATCTATGGCTACACCTTC
NA	TRBJ1-1	NA	TRBV5-1	CASSHSVLGSEAFF	TGCGCCAGCAGCCACAGTGTTTTGGGCTCTGAAGCTTTCTTT
TRBD1	TRBJ2-7	NA	TRBV5-4	CASSTPGQGGEQYF	TGTGCCAGCAGCACGCCGGGACAGGGGGGCGAGCAGTACTTC
NA	TRBJ2-3	NA	TRBV11-2	CASSQGQGPTDTQYF	TGTGCCAGCAGCCAGGGGCAGGGGCCCACAGATACGCAGTATTTT
NA	TRBJ1-6	few	TRBV5-1	CASSLTQVKDSPLHF	TGCGCCAGCAGCCTTACACAGGTGAAGGATTCACCCCTCCACTTT
TRBD2	TRBJ2-2	NA	TRBV28	CASSPQGLAGGTGELFF	TGTGCCAGCAGTCCCCAGGGGCTAGCGGGGGGAACCGGGGAGCTGTTTTTT
NA	TRBJ1-2	NA	TRBV6-5	CASSYREVGGYTF	TGTGCCAGCAGTTACCGGGAGGTAGGTGGCTACACCTTC
NA	TRBJ1-2	NA	TRBV9	CASSVGLQRSTDGYTF	TGTGCCAGCAGCGTAGGTCTGCAGCGAAGTACGGATGGCTACACCTTC
NA	TRBJ2-7	few	TRBV7-6	CASSFDTRLTYEQYF	TGTGCCAGCAGCTTTGACACTAGGTTGACCTACGAGCAGTACTTC
NA	TRBJ1-4	NA	TRBV30	CAWSPGGHGLFF	TGTGCCTGGAGCCCCGGCGGCCACGGGCTGTTTTTT
TRBD1	TRBJ1-4	NA	TRBV9	CASSVGDSGEKLFF	TGTGCCAGCAGCGTAGGGGACAGTGGGGAAAAACTGTTTTTT
NA	TRBJ1-3	NA	TRBV9	CASSVGYNRVAGNTIYF	TGTGCCAGCAGCGTAGGCTACAACAGGGTTGCTGGAAACACCATATATTTT
NA	TRBJ1-5	NA	TRBV27	CASSLGQQNQPQHF	TGTGCCAGCAGTTTGGGGCAGCAGAATCAGCCCCAGCATTTT
NA	TRBJ1-1	NA	TRBV6-6	CASSPSRGQERRTEAFF	TGTGCCAGCAGTCCCTCACGAGGACAAGAAAGAAGAACTGAAGCTTTCTTT
NA	TRBJ2-4	NA	TRBV28	CASSLLAKNIQYF	TGTGCCAGCAGTTTACTAGCCAAAAACATTCAGTACTTC
TRBD2	TRBJ2-1	NA	TRBV5-1	CASSLVLSGGTDNEQFF	TGCGCCAGCAGCTTGGTGCTTAGCGGGGGCACCGACAATGAGCAGTTCTTC
TRBD2	TRBJ2-1	NA	TRBV6-1	CASSEVAGGYEQFF	TGTGCCAGCAGTGAAGTAGCGGGGGGGTATGAGCAGTTCTTC
TRBD1	TRBJ1-2	NA	TRBV4-1	CASSLTGGDGYGYTF	TGCGCCAGCAGCCTAACAGGGGGCGATGGGTATGGCTACACCTTC
TRBD1	TRBJ2-1	NA	TRBV28	CASSRGQGRPSYNEQFF	TGTGCCAGCAGCCGAGGACAGGGAAGACCCTCCTACAATGAGCAGTTCTTC
NA	TRBJ2-3	NA	TRBV7-9	CASSPDSSDTQYF	TGTGCCAGCAGCCCGGACAGTTCAGATACGCAGTATTTT
TRBD1	TRBJ1-2	NA	TRBV24-1	CATSDSRQGFGYTF	TGTGCCACCAGTGATTCTCGACAGGGCTTTGGCTACACCTTC
NA	TRBJ2-1	NA	TRBV23-1	CASSQKSGTGEFF	TGCGCCAGCAGTCAAAAAAGCGGGACAGGTGAGTTCTTC
NA	TRBJ1-1	once	TRBV29-1	CSVALMTGNTEAFF	TGCAGCGTTGCCCTAATGACAGGGAACACTGAAGCTTTCTTT
NA	TRBJ2-6	NA	TRBV3-1/TRBV3-2	CASSPGNGANVLTF	TGTGCCAGCAGCCCAGGGAATGGGGCCAACGTCCTGACTTTC
TRBD1	TRBJ1-6	NA	TRBV6-5	CASSLGDRNNSPLHF	TGTGCCAGCAGTTTAGGGGACAGGAATAATTCACCCCTCCACTTT
TRBD1	TRBJ1-1	NA	TRBV19	CASNEPGQQNTEAFF	TGTGCCAGTAATGAACCGGGACAGCAGAACACTGAAGCTTTCTTT
NA	TRBJ1-2	NA	TRBV9	CASSVAPGEDYGYTF	TGTGCCAGCAGCGTAGCGCCGGGGGAGGACTATGGCTACACCTTC
TRBD1	TRBJ2-7	NA	TRBV4-1	CASSQHLRPDRGNSEQYF	TGCGCCAGCAGCCAACACCTCCGCCCGGACAGGGGGAACTCCGAGCAGTACTTC
NA	TRBJ1-3	NA	TRBV6-6	CASSGNRERTGNTIYF	TGTGCCAGCAGCGGAAACAGGGAGAGGACTGGAAACACCATATATTTT
NA	TRBJ2-2	many	TRBV29-1	CSASGLDTGELFF	TGCAGCGCCTCCGGACTTGACACCGGGGAGCTGTTTTTT
TRBD2	TRBJ2-1	NA	TRBV5-5	CASGPGTSTNEQFF	TGTGCCAGCGGCCCCGGGACTAGCACCAATGAGCAGTTCTTC
TRBD1	TRBJ1-6	NA	TRBV15	CATSRDQWGQGTNNSPLHF	TGTGCCACCAGCAGAGATCAATGGGGACAGGGGACGAATAATTCACCCCTCCACTTT
NA	TRBJ2-7	NA	TRBV7-8	CASSLELGGEQYF	TGTGCCAGCAGCTTAGAATTGGGGGGCGAGCAGTACTTC
NA	TRBJ2-4	once	TRBV21-1	CASGTDRRTSGTKNIQYF	TGTGCCAGCGGGACCGACAGGAGGACGAGCGGGACCAAAAACATTCAGTACTTC
TRBD1	TRBJ1-3	once	TRBV30	CAWSRDSGQGRRNTIYF	TGTGCCTGGAGCAGAGATTCGGGACAGGGGCGAAGAAACACCATATATTTT
TRBD2	TRBJ2-3	NA	TRBV27	CASSFGGFTDTQYF	TGTGCCAGCAGTTTCGGGGGGTTCACAGATACGCAGTATTTT
TRBD1	TRBJ1-5	NA	TRBV6-5	CASSTAQGGMAQHF	TGTGCCAGTTCCACAGCCCAGGGGGGCATGGCCCAGCATTTT
NA	TRBJ1-6	NA	TRBV19	CASSIEDSYNSPLHF	TGTGCCAGTAGTATTGAGGACAGCTATAATTCACCCCTCCACTTT
TRBD2	TRBJ2-1	NA	TRBV11-2	CASSQRGGSLEQFF	TGTGCCAGCAGCCAGCGGGGGGGCTCGCTTGAGCAGTTCTTC
TRBD2	TRBJ2-7	NA	TRBV7-2	CASRGPGLAGQYEQYF	TGTGCCAGCAGGGGTCCGGGACTAGCGGGACAATACGAGCAGTACTTC
NA	TRBJ2-3	once	TRBV9	CASSSRGGDTQYF	TGTGCCAGCAGCTCAAGAGGTGGAGATACGCAGTATTTT
NA	TRBJ1-5	few	TRBV2	CASSEAYSNQPQHF	TGTGCCAGCAGTGAAGCGTATAGCAATCAGCCCCAGCATTTT
TRBD1	TRBJ2-5	NA	TRBV6-4	CASSLMAGGEETQYF	TGTGCCAGCAGCCTTATGGCAGGGGGTGAAGAGACCCAGTACTTC
TRBD1	TRBJ1-2	NA	TRBV7-9	CASSLVTGTGLFYGYTF	TGTGCCAGCAGCTTAGTCACCGGGACAGGGCTTTTCTATGGCTACACCTTC
NA	TRBJ1-5	NA	TRBV7-2	CASSLGLQGNQPQHF	TGTGCCAGCAGCTTAGGGTTACAGGGCAATCAGCCCCAGCATTTT